These 26 T cell receptor beta chains were sequenced from one sample in a study of early T cells in non-severe SARS-CoV-2 infection. Each CDR3 protein is one row after TCRdb ran MiXCR on the 5' RACE reads. This sample carries tens of thousands of distinct CDR3 sequences, 15% of them seen once, and the ten largest clones take around 5.1%. Sequencing used whole blood. These receptors originate from an adult who was a healthcare worker with PCR-confirmed SARS-CoV-2 infection or an uninfected control (not recorded which).

This clonotype was observed a handful of times. V usage is TRBV9 and J usage is TRBJ2-1; 11 nucleotides line up with TRBD2. The CDR3 has 15 residues. Losses at the gene ends were 3 bases for V and 4 bases for J; bases not matched to a gene: 3. Germline lookup yields CDR1 SGDLS and CDR2 YYNGEE. The CDR3, as DNA: TGTGCCAGCAGCGGTACTAGCGGGAGTTACAATGAGCAGTTCTTC. Its translation is CASSGTSGSYNEQFF. Full variable domain (outside the CDR3, taken from reference TRBV9 and TRBJ2-1): DSGVTQTPKHLITATGQRVTLRCSPRSGDLSVYWYQQSLDQGLQFLIQYYNGEERAKGNILERFSAQQFPDLHSELNLSSLELGDSALYFCASSGTSGSYNEQFFGPGTRLTVL.

The rearrangement links TRBV7-8 to TRBJ1-2; 7 bases agree with TRBD1. V was clipped by 4 bases and J by 3 bases; unmatched bases: 8. The CDR3 loop spans 15 amino acids. Germline CDR1 reads SGHVS; CDR2 reads FQNEAQ. The CDR3 region is CASSSTGRGDYGYTF. The CDR3 DNA reads as TGTGCCAGCAGCTCGACAGGGCGGGGGGACTATGGCTACACCTTC.

The chain is built from TRBV6-1 and TRBJ2-6; a weak D match, TRBD1 (6 bases). The CDR3 runs to 15 residues. Germline CDR1 MNHNS, CDR2 SASEGT. V lost 8 bases and J 2 bases, leaving 13 bases between the germline ends. The DNA of the CDR3 is TGTGCCAGCGGAACAGACAGGACTGGGGCCAACGTCCTGACTTTC. Its protein product is CASGTDRTGANVLTF.

This clonotype has at least ten counts. The chain carries TRBV5-1 and TRBJ2-3; D is uncertain. Germline V gives CDR1 SGHRS, CDR2 YFSETQ. This CDR3 is built from 15 residues. Trimming removed 0 bases from V and 1 base from J, with 9 bases in between. The CDR3 spells CASSLERRGTDTQYF. The CDR3 DNA reads as TGCGCCAGCAGCTTGGAGCGAAGGGGCACAGATACGCAGTATTTT.

This clonotype was observed a few times. The chain joins TRBV7-9 to TRBJ2-3, with a weak D call TRBD2 (6 bases). V dropped 6 bases and J dropped 0 bases, with 10 bases sitting between them. There are 14 residues in the CDR3. CDR1 is SEHNR and CDR2 is FQNEAQ in the germline V gene (reference sequence). CDR3 region: CASSGRGSTDTQYF. The DNA for the CDR3 is TGTGCCAGCAGTGGGCGGGGAAGCACAGATACGCAGTATTTT.

This clonotype came up a few times. The gene calls are TRBV20-1 and TRBJ2-5; D ambiguous. CDR1 and CDR2 from the germline V gene are DFQATT and SNEGSKA (reference sequence). V was trimmed by 2 bases and J by 2 bases, leaving 9 bases between them. This CDR3 has 13 residues. The CDR3 here is CSARSPMQETQYF. The CDR3 bases are TGCAGTGCTAGAAGTCCGATGCAAGAGACCCAGTACTTC.

The rearrangement links TRBV3-1 to TRBJ2-1; D is ambiguous. The CDR3 consists of 16 residues. Germline lookup yields CDR1 LGHDT and CDR2 YNNKEL (reference sequence). Trimming took 4 bases from V and 2 from J, leaving 15 bases between them. As DNA, the CDR3 is TGTGCCAGCAGCCTTAGCTGGAGTGTCCCCTACAATGAGCAGTTCTTC. It specifies CASSLSWSVPYNEQFF.

This clonotype was detected a few times. This chain links TRBV28 with TRBJ2-7; D might be TRBD1 or TRBD2, each matching 6 bases. Trimming shortened V by 2 bases and J by 5 bases, and 16 bases separated the two germline ends. The CDR3 consists of 15 residues. Germline CDR1 reads MDHEN; CDR2 reads SYDVKM. The CDR3 coding sequence is TGTGCCAGCAGTTTACCGGGGGACAAGAGGCACGAGCAGTACTTC. Translated, it gives CASSLPGDKRHEQYF.

The V call is TRBV30, the J call TRBJ2-1; D is unclear. CDR3 size: 11 residues. Trimming left V 0 bases short and J 8 bases short, with 5 bases between. Germline CDR1 and CDR2: GTSNPN and SVGIG (reference sequence). The CDR3 reads CAWSVMYEQFF. The CDR3 DNA sequence: TGTGCCTGGAGTGTAATGTATGAGCAGTTCTTC. Full variable domain (remainder filled in from reference TRBV30 and TRBJ2-1): SQTIHQWPATLVQPVGSPLSLECTVEGTSNPNLYWYRQAAGRGLQLLFYSVGIGQISSEVPQNLSASRPQDRQFILSSKKLLLSDSGFYLCAWSVMYEQFFGPGTRLTVL.

This clonotype was counted between two and nine times. CDR3 residues: CASSLTLAGSEQFF. The CDR3 coding sequence is TGTGCCAGCAGCTTAACTCTAGCGGGCAGTGAGCAGTTCTTC. The chain is built from TRBV7-3 and TRBJ2-1; 8 bases line up with TRBD2. There are 14 residues in the CDR3. Germline CDR1 is SGHTA and CDR2 is FQGTGA. Trimming cost V 0 bases and J 9 bases; bases outside gene matches: 4. The full variable domain, rest sourced from reference TRBV7-3 and TRBJ2-1, is GAGVSQTPSNKVTEKGKYVELRCDPISGHTALYWYRQSLGQGPEFLIYFQGTGAADDSGLPNDRFFAVRPEGSVSTLKIQRTERGDSAVYLCASSLTLAGSEQFFGPGTRLTVL.

In this sample, this clonotype turned up a few times. The chain combines TRBV5-1 with TRBJ2-3; a possible D gene is TRBD2 (5 bases). This CDR3 region has 14 residues. Per germline, CDR1 SGHRS and CDR2 YFSETQ. Trimming pared 2 bases from V and 5 bases from J, leaving 12 bases between. CDR3 residues: CASSFVGEQDTQYF. CDR3 DNA: TGCGCCAGCAGCTTTGTCGGGGAACAAGATACGCAGTATTTT.

This clonotype was picked up a small number of times. The genes are TRBV10-2 and TRBJ2-7, with TRBD2 identical over 11 bases. Trimming cost V 0 bases and J 7 bases; bases outside gene matches: 2. CDR3 length equals 14 residues. CDR1 and CDR2 from the germline V gene are WSHSY and SAAADI. DNA of the CDR3: TGCGCCAGCAGTGAGTCGCCTAGCGGGAGGGAGCAGTACTTC. Protein: CASSESPSGREQYF.

This clonotype was recorded a few times. The chain couples TRBV11-2 to TRBJ2-1; TRBD1 or TRBD2 may be the D gene (5 bases each). The V gene lost 3 bases and the J gene lost 2 bases, with 11 bases spanning the gap. Germline CDR1 is SGHAT and CDR2 is FQNNGV. The CDR3 is 15 amino acids. The CDR3, as DNA: TGTGCCAGCAGCTTTGGGACGGGGACCTACAATGAGCAGTTCTTC. It translates to CASSFGTGTYNEQFF.

The chain combines TRBV15 with TRBJ2-7; 8 bases are a match to TRBD1. Germline V gene data show CDR1 as LNHNV and CDR2 as YYDKDF (reference sequence). The CDR3 length is 14 residues. J lost 2 bases, V lost 1 base, and 1 base had no gene match. The CDR3 spells CATSRGDRPYEQYF. CDR3 sequence (DNA): TGTGCCACCAGCAGAGGGGACAGGCCCTACGAGCAGTACTTC.

This chain connects TRBV20-1 to TRBJ1-6, with TRBD1 identical over 7 bases. Looked up from germline, CDR1 is DFQATT and CDR2 is SNEGSKA (reference sequence). There are 13 residues in the CDR3. Trimming cost V 3 bases and J 9 bases; bases outside gene matches: 5. The CDR3 loop is CSASGAGGSPLHF. CDR3 nucleotides: TGCAGTGCTAGTGGCGCAGGGGGTTCACCCCTCCACTTT.

V and J are TRBV12-3 or TRBV12-4 and TRBJ2-2, with D unclear. The ends were cut back, 2 bases at V and 7 bases at J, with 8 bases in the middle. The CDR3 is made up of 13 amino acids. CDR3 nucleotide sequence: TGTGCCAGCAGTTTACCATTGCGCGGGGAGCTGTTTTTT. Its protein is CASSLPLRGELFF.

Ten or more counts support this clonotype. The DNA for the CDR3 is TGTGCCAGCAGTTTGGGACGTTCCACAGATACGCAGTATTTT. This translates into CASSLGRSTDTQYF. The gene calls are TRBV12-3 or TRBV12-4 and TRBJ2-3; D may correspond to TRBD1 or TRBD2 (5 bases each). Trimming took 3 bases from V and 2 from J, leaving 9 bases between them. This CDR3 comprises 14 residues.

The rearrangement links TRBV19 to TRBJ2-2, with 8 bases matching TRBD2. Trimming removed 6 bases from V and 9 bases from J; junction bases left unmatched: 9. Germline loops: CDR1 LNHDA, CDR2 SQIVND (reference sequence). The length of the CDR3 is 14 residues. DNA for the CDR3: TGTGCCAGTAGCTTGTTTAGCGGGGCTCGGGAGCTGTTTTTT. Encoded protein: CASSLFSGARELFF.

The chain is built from TRBV28 and TRBJ1-1; D ambiguous. The CDR3 totals 14 residues. Germline V gene lookup returns CDR1 MDHEN and CDR2 SYDVKM. Trimming took 4 bases from V and 9 from J, leaving 18 bases between them. In DNA, the CDR3 is TGTGCCAGCAGTTCCCCCCCTGACGGCTCCAAAGCTTTCTTT. This encodes CASSSPPDGSKAFF.

The sample holds a few counts of this clonotype. This sequence joins TRBV27 and TRBJ2-2; D might be TRBD2 (6 bases). The V end was cut by 10 bases, the J end by 1 base, with 16 bases between. Per the germline V gene, CDR1 is MNHEY and CDR2 is SMNVEV (reference sequence). This CDR3 contains 15 residues. The CDR3 nucleotides are TGTGCCACTAAGCTCGGGACTGGGAACACCGGGGAGCTGTTTTTT. It yields the protein CATKLGTGNTGELFF.

The rearrangement links TRBV27 to TRBJ1-2, with D possibly TRBD1 on 6 matching bases. Germline values: CDR1 MNHEY, CDR2 SMNVEV (reference sequence). The CDR3 totals 16 residues. Trimming pared 4 bases from V and 4 bases from J, leaving 19 bases between. Here the CDR3 reads CASSSADRKHSYGYTF. CDR3 coding DNA: TGTGCCAGCAGTTCTGCGGACAGAAAACACTCCTATGGCTACACCTTC.

This clonotype was observed a handful of times. The chain is built from TRBV7-6 and TRBJ2-1, with 10 bases matching TRBD2. Germline V gene lookup returns CDR1 SGHVS and CDR2 FNYEAQ. The length of the CDR3 is 15 residues. V was clipped by 1 base and J by 10 bases; unmatched bases: 7. CDR3 in amino acids: CASSLERAGGYEQFF. The CDR3 region has the DNA TGTGCCAGCAGCTTAGAAAGAGCGGGAGGGTACGAGCAGTTCTTC.

The table lists this clonotype with a few counts. CDR3 sequence: CASSPRGGPKLFF. The DNA for the CDR3 is TGTGCCAGCAGTCCGAGGGGGGGACCGAAACTGTTTTTT. V and J are TRBV28 and TRBJ1-4; the D gene is possibly TRBD1 (6 bases). The germline V gene encodes CDR1 MDHEN and CDR2 SYDVKM. The CDR3 contains 13 residues. Deletions cut 5 bases from V and 11 bases from J, with 15 bases between.

This clonotype has just a few counts. The V and J genes are TRBV4-1 and TRBJ2-1; D is possibly TRBD2 (5 bases). This CDR3 region has 16 residues. Deletions cut 4 bases from V and 4 bases from J, with 17 bases between. Germline V gene data show CDR1 as MGHRA and CDR2 as YSYEKL. The CDR3 bases are TGCGCCAGCAGCCTCAGCAACATGGGGAGATACAATGAGCAGTTCTTC. Its protein is CASSLSNMGRYNEQFF.

V and J are TRBV14 and TRBJ1-1; no definite D call. In germline, CDR1 is SGHDN, CDR2 FVKESK. This CDR3 comprises 14 residues. V lost 0 bases and J 7 bases, leaving 12 bases between the germline ends. DNA of the CDR3: TGTGCCAGCAGCCAAGATCGAGTCTTCGGTGAAGCTTTCTTT. This encodes CASSQDRVFGEAFF. Full variable domain (rest looked up from reference TRBV14 and TRBJ1-1): EAGVTQFPSHSVIEKGQTVTLRCDPISGHDNLYWYRRVMGKEIKFLLHFVKESKQDESGMPNNRFLAERTGGTYSTLKVQPAELEDSGVYFCASSQDRVFGEAFFGQGTRLTVV.

This clonotype has more than one count but fewer than ten. This chain uses TRBV5-1 with TRBJ1-1; D might be TRBD1 (5 bases). This CDR3 contains 14 residues. The V gene lost 1 base and the J gene lost 4 bases, with 11 bases spanning the gap. The V gene's germline CDR1 is SGHRS and CDR2 YFSETQ. The CDR3 DNA reads as TGCGCCAGCAGCTTGTCAGGGAGCGTCACTGAAGCTTTCTTT. It yields the protein CASSLSGSVTEAFF.